This T cell receptor beta chain was obtained from a study of T cells in Graves' hyperthyroidism and ophthalmopathy. From RNA transcripts, TCR beta CDR3 regions were amplified. A first-round RT-PCR of the TCR CDR3 used the HTBI primer set. TCRdb passed the multiplex PCR reads through MiXCR, listing each CDR3 protein once. The sample carries about 400,000 distinct CDR3 sequences, 14% to 15% recorded once. V dropped 1 base and J dropped 4 bases, with 14 bases sitting between them. CDR1 and CDR2 (germline): SEHNR, FQNEAQ (reference sequence). The CDR3 consists of 16 residues. Graves' hyperthyroidism was deemed stable absent ophthalmopathy progression within 18 months.

The J gene is TRBJ2-1, the V gene TRBV7-9; tentatively, D is TRBD1 (6 bases). This receptor was identified in a woman aged 25-40 years with Graves' hyperthyroidism. The source material was blood. As DNA, the CDR3 is TGTGCCAGCAGCTTAGGTTGGCAGGGGAATTACAATGAGCAGTTCTTC. Protein: CASSLGWQGNYNEQFF. Complete variable domain (other parts from reference TRBV7-9 and TRBJ2-1): DTGVSQNPRHKITKRGQNVTFRCDPISEHNRLYWYRQTLGQGPEFLTYFQNEAQLEKSRLLSDRFSAERPKGSFSTLEIQRTEQGDSAMYLCASSLGWQGNYNEQFFGPGTRLTVL.